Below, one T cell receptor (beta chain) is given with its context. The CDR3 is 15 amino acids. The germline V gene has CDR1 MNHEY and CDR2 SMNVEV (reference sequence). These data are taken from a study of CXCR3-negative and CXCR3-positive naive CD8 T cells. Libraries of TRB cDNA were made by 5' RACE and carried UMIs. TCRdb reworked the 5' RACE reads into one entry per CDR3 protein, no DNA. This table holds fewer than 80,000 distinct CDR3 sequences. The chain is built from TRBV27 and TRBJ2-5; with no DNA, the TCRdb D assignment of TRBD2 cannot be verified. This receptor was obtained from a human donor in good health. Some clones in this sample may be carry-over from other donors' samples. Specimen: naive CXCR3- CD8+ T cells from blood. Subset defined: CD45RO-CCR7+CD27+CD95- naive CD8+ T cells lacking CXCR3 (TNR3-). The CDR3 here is CASSPGLAGGETQYF.